The sequence of this T cell receptor beta chain was determined in a study of cytomegalovirus exposure and HLA in healthy donors. Study-level results: Researchers catalogued about 160 TCR beta chains as cytomegalovirus-associated.

PCR amplification relied on 60 Vbeta primers (plus 13 Jbeta primers). The table came from immunoSEQ multiplex PCR; TCRdb's copy has only in-frame clones and leaves some out. Recorded here are roughly 27,000 clones; the top ten clones represent approximately 0.7%. Turning to this clone: Its antigen is undetermined.

The CDR3 covers 18 residues. The germline gives CDR1 LGHNA, CDR2 YSLEER. Unmatched junction bases numbered 14, after V lost 3 bases and J lost 5 bases. This rearrangement joins TRBV4-3 to TRBJ2-1; 9 bases map to TRBD1. Sequenced material: PBMCs. The receptor was isolated from a young man in good health and CMV-seronegative. As DNA, the CDR3 is TGCGCCAGCAGCCAGATGGGACCATCGGACAGGGGCGACAATGAGCAGTTCTTC. Translation gives CASSQMGPSDRGDNEQFF.